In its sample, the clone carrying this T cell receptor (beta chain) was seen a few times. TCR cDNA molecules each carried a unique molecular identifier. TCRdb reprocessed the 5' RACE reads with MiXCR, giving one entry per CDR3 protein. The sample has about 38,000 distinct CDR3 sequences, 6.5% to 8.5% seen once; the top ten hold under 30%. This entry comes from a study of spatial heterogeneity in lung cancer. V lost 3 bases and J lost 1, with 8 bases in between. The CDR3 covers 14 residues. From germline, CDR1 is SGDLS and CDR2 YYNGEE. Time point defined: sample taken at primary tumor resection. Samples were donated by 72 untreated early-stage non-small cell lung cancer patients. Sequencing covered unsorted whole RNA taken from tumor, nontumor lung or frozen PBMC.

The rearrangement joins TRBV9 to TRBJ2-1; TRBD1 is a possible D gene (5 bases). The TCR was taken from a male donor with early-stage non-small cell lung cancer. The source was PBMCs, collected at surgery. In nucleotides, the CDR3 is TGTGCCAGCAGCGAGCAGGGTTCCTACAATGAGCAGTTCTTC. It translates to CASSEQGSYNEQFF.